Presented here are 3 T cell receptor beta chains from one specimen sequenced in a study of T cells after yellow fever vaccination. TCRdb itself ran the 5' RACE reads through MiXCR, one entry per CDR3 protein. The repertoire has around 360,000 distinct CDR3 sequences, approximately 10% of them found once; the top ten carry less than 20%. Sequenced material: PBMCs, taken on the day of the first yellow fever vaccination. The receptors shown here come from a man aged 18 to 35 who received the YFV17D yellow fever vaccine.

Worth noting for this clonotype: This sequence may be a read error, since a much larger clone differs from it by one base. The chain recombines TRBV20-1 with TRBJ2-3; D is unclear. V dropped 1 base and J dropped 1 base, with 18 bases sitting between them. The CDR3 covers 17 residues. Germline V gives CDR1 DFQATT, CDR2 SNEGSKA (reference sequence). The CDR3 coding sequence is TGCAGTGCTAGAGTTTCATTATCCCCCGTCGGCACAGATACGCAGTATTTT. Residues: CSARVSLSPVGTDTQYF.

This clonotype has at least ten counts. The gene calls are TRBV4-2 and TRBJ1-1, with 7 bases aligning to TRBD1. V was clipped by 4 bases and J by 5 bases; unmatched bases: 7. CDR1 and CDR2 from the germline V gene are LGHNA and YNFKEQ. The CDR3 sequence is 14 residues long. In nucleotides, the CDR3 is TGTGCCAGCAGCCTATTACAGGGGACGACTGAAGCTTTCTTT. Protein sequence: CASSLLQGTTEAFF.

The chain couples TRBV5-1 to TRBJ2-3; D gene unclear. The germline V and J ends were trimmed by 0 bases and 1 base, with 9 bases remaining between them. The CDR3 runs to 15 residues. The germline gives CDR1 SGHRS, CDR2 YFSETQ. CDR3: CASSLESAGTDTQYF. The CDR3 DNA reads TGCGCCAGCAGCTTGGAGAGCGCGGGCACAGATACGCAGTATTTT.